The clone carrying this T cell receptor (beta chain) was counted a few times. Antigen: not known. Constant-segment primers served in 5'RACE that generated TCR alpha and TCR beta cDNA libraries bearing sample barcodes and UMIs. MiXCR, applied by TCRdb to the 5' RACE reads, yields one record per CDR3 protein. The table lists some 600,000 distinct CDR3 sequences, 17% of them singletons. With 4 bases removed from V and 2 bases from J, the gap between germline ends came to 12 bases. Germline V lookup: CDR1 SGHDT, CDR2 YYEEEE. The CDR3 has 14 residues. These data belong to a study of T-cell memory formation after mild COVID-19. Points from the study as a whole: Shrinking CD4+ clones resided mostly in CM and EM, and CD8+ ones in EMRA. The authors left the SARS-CoV-2 specificity of second-wave clones peaking on day 37 unconfirmed. Memory sampled before infection contained some responding clones, suggesting cross-reactive memory joined.

This TCR was recovered from an adult woman who had mild COVID-19 (a few samples of this study predate the infection). Cell type and time point are not known. V is TRBV5-6 and J is TRBJ1-1; perhaps TRBD1 as D (6 bases). The source material was PBMCs or a T cell subset sorted from them (not recorded which). CDR3 coding DNA: TGTGCCAGCAGCCGGGACAATTACAACACTGAAGCTTTCTTT. Translation: CASSRDNYNTEAFF.